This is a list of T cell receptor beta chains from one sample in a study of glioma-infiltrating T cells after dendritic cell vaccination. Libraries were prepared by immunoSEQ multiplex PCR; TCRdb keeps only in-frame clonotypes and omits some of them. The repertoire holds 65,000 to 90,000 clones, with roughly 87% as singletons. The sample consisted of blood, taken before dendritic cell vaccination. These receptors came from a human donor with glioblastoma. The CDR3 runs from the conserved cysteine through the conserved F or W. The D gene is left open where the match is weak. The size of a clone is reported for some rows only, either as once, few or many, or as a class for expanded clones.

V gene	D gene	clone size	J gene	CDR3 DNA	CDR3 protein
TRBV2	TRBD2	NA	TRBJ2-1	TGTGCCAGCAGGAAGGGGACTAGCGGGAACAATGAGCAGTTCTTC	CASRKGTSGNNEQFF
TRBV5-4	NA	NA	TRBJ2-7	TGTGCCAGCAGCTTTTCCCTCGAGCAGTACTTC	CASSFSLEQYF
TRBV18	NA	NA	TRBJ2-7	TGTGCCAGCTCACCATCCGAGGCATTTTTCCACGAGCAGTACTTC	CASSPSEAFFHEQYF
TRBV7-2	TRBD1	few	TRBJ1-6	TGTGCCAGCAGCGTCGGACAGGGGGTCGTCTATAATTCACCCCTCCACTTT	CASSVGQGVVYNSPLHF
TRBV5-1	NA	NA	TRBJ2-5	TGCGCCAGCAGCTGGGGTCGGACAAAAGAGACCCAGTACTTC	CASSWGRTKETQYF
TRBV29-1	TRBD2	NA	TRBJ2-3	TGCAGCACCCCGCCAGCGGGAGGCAGCGATACGCAGTATTTT	CSTPPAGGSDTQYF
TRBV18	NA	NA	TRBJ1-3	TGTGCCAGCTCACCCTTAACCAGCTCTGGAAACACCATATATTTT	CASSPLTSSGNTIYF
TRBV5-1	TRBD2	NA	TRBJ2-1	TGCGCCAGCAGCTTGGAACCTAGCGGGAGGGCTGGTGAGCAGTTCTTC	CASSLEPSGRAGEQFF
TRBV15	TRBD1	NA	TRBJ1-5	TGTGCCACCAGCAGAGATAGACAGGGTCTCTTTGGAAATCAGCCCCAGCATTTT	CATSRDRQGLFGNQPQHF
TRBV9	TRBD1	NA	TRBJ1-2	TGTGCCAGCAGCGTAACCCTCGGACAGGTCGGGGTATATGGCTACACCTTC	CASSVTLGQVGVYGYTF
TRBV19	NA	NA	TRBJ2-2	TGTGCCAGTAGTATAGAAGGGGTTACCGGGGAGCTGTTTTTT	CASSIEGVTGELFF
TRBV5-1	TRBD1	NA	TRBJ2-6	TGCGCCAGCAGCTTGGACAGGGGACCTGGGGCCAACGTCCTGACTTTC	CASSLDRGPGANVLTF
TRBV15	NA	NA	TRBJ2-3	TGTGCCACCAGCAGAGATTACCGACTTGTCACAGATACGCAGTATTTT	CATSRDYRLVTDTQYF
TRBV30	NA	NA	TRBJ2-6	TGTGCCGTCGAGCCTGGGGCCAACGTCCTGACTTTC	CAVEPGANVLTF